This section outlines one TCR beta chain sequence together with its context. Its antigen remains unknown. The data originate from a study of cytomegalovirus exposure and HLA in healthy donors. Whole-study findings and limits: In an earlier analysis, in under 700 donors, most V segments appeared productive either ~90% or ~30% of the time. Upon later analysis, TCR association rates were observed to vary by HLA locus, being highest for DRB1 and lowest for HLA-C. Highly shared sequence variants in one cluster were likely a sequencing artifact.

The CDR3 length is 15 residues. Looked up from germline, CDR1 is SSHAT and CDR2 is FNYEAQ (reference sequence). The primer mix had 60 Vbeta and 13 Jbeta primers. Per the study methods: It was a later analysis that counted tens of millions of unique TCR beta chains, of which some 9.9 million were shared. Assay: immunoSEQ multiplex PCR; the TCRdb copy retains only in-frame clones and omits some. D and trimming come from the DNA, and the V and J calls and clone size come from that table. The data contain approximately 290,000 clones, about four fifths of them seen just once; the ten biggest clones take up less than 0.4%.

This receptor was identified in a girl aged 2-9 years in good health and CMV-seronegative. V and J are TRBV7-7 and TRBJ2-5, with TRBD1 identical over 10 bases. The DNA end is more similar to TRBJ2-7, so the J call may be wrong. The sequenced sample consisted of PBMCs. This CDR3 reads CASSPGQGGAYEQYF. The CDR3 nucleotides are TGTGCCAGCAGCCCCGGACAGGGGGGAGCTTACGAGCAGTACTTC.